The 5 T cell receptor beta chains below all came from one sample that was sequenced in a study of breast tumors, draining lymph nodes, adjacent tissues. Axillary draining lymph nodes of breast cancer patients supplied the node samples. From the multiplex PCR reads, TCRdb called clonotypes with MiXCR, one entry per CDR3 protein. The sample carries over 150,000 distinct CDR3 sequences, approximately 31% recorded once. Sequencing was done on a sample of axillary lymph node tissue. The receptors originated from a female donor with breast cancer. Some clones in this sample may be carry-over from other donors' samples.

This clonotype showed up many times. The chain employs TRBV20-1 and TRBJ2-1; D gene ambiguous. Trimming pared 3 bases from V and 6 bases from J, leaving 12 bases between. The CDR3 consists of 13 residues. Germline CDR1 is DFQATT and CDR2 is SNEGSKA (reference sequence). The CDR3 region is CSASEPILNEQFF. CDR3 coding DNA: TGCAGTGCTAGTGAGCCCATCCTCAATGAGCAGTTCTTC.

On this clonotype: A much larger clone sits a single nucleotide away, making a read error possible. The rearrangement joins TRBV11-3 to TRBJ2-2; D is unclear. This CDR3 contains 15 residues. The V gene's germline CDR1 is SGHNT and CDR2 YENEEA. CDR3 protein: CVSSSVGANTGELFF. CDR3 DNA sequence: TGTGTCAGCAGCTCGGTAGGAGCGAACACCGGGGAGCTGTTTTTT.

This clonotype was seen once. The rearrangement links TRBV20-1 to TRBJ2-1; D possibly corresponds to TRBD2 (6 bases). The CDR3 extends over 14 amino acids. Germline V CDR1 and CDR2: DFQATT, SNEGSKA (reference sequence). The V and J ends lost 4 bases and 10 bases respectively, with 20 bases between them. The CDR3 loop reads CSANPTAGHREQFF. The CDR3 DNA reads TGCAGTGCTAACCCCACCGCGGGGCACAGGGAGCAGTTCTTC.

The sample holds a few counts of this clonotype. The chain uses TRBV20-1 and TRBJ1-6; TRBD1 matches 7 bases. The CDR3 contains 14 residues. J gave up 6 bases and V 4 bases, and 6 bases lay outside the gene matches. Germline V gives CDR1 DFQATT, CDR2 SNEGSKA (reference sequence). CDR3 DNA sequence: TGCAGTGCTAAAACCGGGACAGCTAATTCACCCCTCCACTTT. Translated: CSAKTGTANSPLHF.

The J gene is TRBJ1-2, the V gene TRBV6-2 or TRBV6-3, with 7 bases that match TRBD1. Trimming at V came to 6 bases and at J to 8 bases, leaving 15 bases not matched to a gene. The CDR3 sequence is 15 residues long. Per germline, CDR1 MNHEY and CDR2 SVGEGT. CDR3 protein: CASRESGGEAYGYTF. CDR3 in DNA: TGTGCCAGCAGAGAGTCAGGGGGAGAGGCCTACGGCTACACCTTC.